Listed here are 22 T cell receptor beta chains from one sample, sequenced in a study of blood T cell repertoires in COVID-19. Assay used: immunoSEQ multiplex PCR; TCRdb lists only in-frame clones, some missing. The table shows about 190,000 clones, with approximately 80% occurring only once. The sample comprised peripheral blood. The receptors originated from a man over 45 who had recovered from COVID-19.

The chain employs TRBV7-9 and TRBJ2-3; D uncertain. V lost 1 base to trimming and J lost 4 bases, with 3 bases between them. Germline lookup yields CDR1 SEHNR and CDR2 FQNEAQ (reference sequence). The CDR3 is 12 amino acids. The CDR3 region has the DNA TGTGCCAGCAGCTTAGTATCAGATACGCAGTATTTT. It specifies CASSLVSDTQYF.

The chain has TRBV6-2 or TRBV6-3 and TRBJ2-7; 14 bases agree with TRBD2. CDR3 length: 18 amino acids. Germline V lookup: CDR1 MNHEY, CDR2 SVGEGT. The V segment lost 2 bases and the J segment 13 bases; nucleotides outside the gene matches: 19. The CDR3 sequence: CASSYSSGTSGSLYSSYF. The CDR3 DNA sequence: TGTGCCAGCAGTTACAGTTCCGGGACTAGCGGGAGTTTGTATTCCTCCTACTTC.

V usage is TRBV5-6 and J usage is TRBJ2-1, with TRBD1 identical over 8 bases. The V gene end was trimmed by 0 bases and the J gene end by 0 bases; junction bases not matched to a gene: 8. The germline V gene encodes CDR1 SGHDT and CDR2 YYEEEE. The CDR3 is 18 residues long. CDR3 DNA: TGTGCCAGCAGCTTGGGGCAGGGGGCCTTTAGCTCCTACAATGAGCAGTTCTTC. It codes for CASSLGQGAFSSYNEQFF.

V gene TRBV15 combines with J gene TRBJ2-7; weak D call: TRBD1 (6 bases). Germline CDR1 reads LNHNV; CDR2 reads YYDKDF (reference sequence). CDR3 length: 15 amino acids. V lost 3 bases and J 3 bases, leaving 15 bases between the germline ends. CDR3 region: CATSSTSRGVYEQYF. The DNA for the CDR3 is TGTGCCACCAGCAGTACCTCCAGGGGAGTCTACGAGCAGTACTTC.

V usage is TRBV19 and J usage is TRBJ1-2; D gene unclear. The germline CDR1 and CDR2 sequences are LNHDA and SQIVND (reference sequence). The CDR3 runs 15 residues. The germline V and J ends were trimmed by 5 bases and 0 bases, with 13 bases remaining between them. The CDR3 DNA sequence: TGTGCCAGTAGTTACGACAAGAACCCTAACTATGGCTACACCTTC. Amino acids: CASSYDKNPNYGYTF.

The chain recombines TRBV7-3 with TRBJ2-3; D unresolved. The CDR3 loop spans 13 amino acids. Germline-derived CDR1 and CDR2 are SGHTA and FQGTGA. Trimming removed 5 bases at V and 2 bases at J, with 8 bases between. The CDR3 DNA is TGTGCCAGCAGCCCCAGTGCCACAGATACGCAGTATTTT. Translation gives CASSPSATDTQYF.

This chain connects TRBV6-5 to TRBJ1-4; TRBD1 might be the D (6 bases). Per germline, CDR1 MNHEY and CDR2 SVGAGI. V was trimmed by 7 bases and J by 0 bases, leaving 12 bases between them. The CDR3 has 15 residues. CDR3 nucleotides: TGTGCCAGCATCGGACAGAAAACAACTAATGAAAAACTGTTTTTT. Translation gives CASIGQKTTNEKLFF.

On this clone itself: This sample also contains other DNA sequences that code for the same CDR3. This chain joins TRBV30 and TRBJ1-5; TRBD1 is a possible D gene (5 bases). This CDR3 has 15 residues. Germline CDR1 GTSNPN, CDR2 SVGIG (reference sequence). V was trimmed by 0 bases and J by 0 bases, leaving 9 bases between them. CDR3 DNA sequence: TGTGCCTGGAGTGTCGGGGGAAATAGCAATCAGCCCCAGCATTTT. As protein: CAWSVGGNSNQPQHF.

This chain uses TRBV24-1 with TRBJ2-2; 7 nucleotides line up with TRBD1. CDR1 and CDR2 (germline): KGHDR, SFDVKD. This CDR3 comprises 15 residues. The V and J ends lost 6 bases and 3 bases, in that order; junction bases with no gene match: 6. The DNA for the CDR3 is TGTGCCACCAGTCTCACAGGGGATTACACCGGGGAGCTGTTTTTT. Residues: CATSLTGDYTGELFF.

In its sample, this clone was seen once. The rearrangement uses TRBV25-1 and TRBJ1-2; the D gene is possibly TRBD1 (6 bases). This CDR3 contains 15 residues. With 6 bases removed from V and 4 bases from J, the gap between germline ends came to 18 bases. The germline gives CDR1 MGHDK, CDR2 SYGVNS. The CDR3 DNA follows: TGTGCCAGCAGGGGAGAGGGGGTACAGATCTATGGCTACACCTTC. Its translation is CASRGEGVQIYGYTF.

The rearrangement joins TRBV10-1 to TRBJ2-3; D is ambiguous. V was shortened by 1 base and J by 6 bases, with 14 bases between the two germline ends. Germline values: CDR1 WNHNN, CDR2 SYGVQD (reference sequence). The CDR3 length is 15 residues. The CDR3 sequence is CASSEYSLTPDTQYF. The CDR3 bases are TGCGCCAGCAGTGAGTACAGCCTCACCCCTGATACGCAGTATTTT.

The gene calls are TRBV30 and TRBJ2-1, with 12 bases fitting TRBD1. CDR1 GTSNPN and CDR2 SVGIG come from the germline V gene (reference sequence). The CDR3 totals 12 residues. The trim removed 7 bases at V and 10 bases at J, leaving 5 bases unmatched. The CDR3 loop is CASGQGAREQFF. CDR3 nucleotide sequence: TGTGCCTCGGGACAGGGGGCACGGGAGCAGTTCTTC.

This chain connects TRBV2 to TRBJ1-2; D not certain. V was clipped by 1 base and J by 4 bases, with 13 bases between them. The CDR3 contains 15 residues. Germline values: CDR1 SNHLY, CDR2 FYNNEI. The CDR3 nucleotides read TGTGCCAGCAGTGAAGGAGGGTCCCCAGGCTATGGCTACACCTTC. This sequence encodes CASSEGGSPGYGYTF.

The chain joins TRBV28 to TRBJ1-3, with TRBD1 matching over 8 bases. This CDR3 comprises 17 residues. V shed 2 bases and J 3 bases; nucleotides not matched to a gene: 9. In germline, CDR1 is MDHEN, CDR2 SYDVKM. CDR3 loop: CASSLLSYGQGGNTIYF. The CDR3 nucleotides read TGTGCCAGCAGTTTACTTTCATACGGACAGGGTGGAAACACCATATATTTT. The full variable domain, completed using reference TRBV28 and TRBJ1-3, is DVKVTQSSRYLVKRTGEKVFLECVQDMDHENMFWYRQDPGLGLRLIYFSYDVKMKEKGDIPEGYSVSREKKERFSLILESASTNQTSMYLCASSLLSYGQGGNTIYFGEGSWLTVV.

This rearrangement joins TRBV30 to TRBJ2-5; no clear D. The CDR3 sequence is 13 residues long. The germline V and J ends were trimmed by 5 bases and 3 bases, with 13 bases remaining between them. Germline loops: CDR1 GTSNPN, CDR2 SVGIG (reference sequence). CDR3 bases: TGTGCCTGGGGGCTAGGAGCGAAAGAGACCCAGTACTTC. Translating it yields CAWGLGAKETQYF.

The V gene is TRBV7-2, the J gene TRBJ2-2; no clear D gene. Looked up from germline, CDR1 is SGHTA and CDR2 is FQGNSA. The CDR3 extends over 13 amino acids. V lost 5 bases, J lost 8 bases, and 12 bases lay in between. CDR3: CASSVSLAGELFF. Here the CDR3 DNA reads TGTGCCAGCAGCGTATCCTTAGCAGGGGAGCTGTTTTTT.

The chain joins TRBV12-3 or TRBV12-4 to TRBJ2-4; possible D gene TRBD1, 6 bases. V was shortened by 1 base and J by 9 bases, with 10 bases between the two germline ends. The CDR3 runs 13 residues. The CDR3 is CASSLDRAVIQYF. DNA of the CDR3: TGTGCCAGCAGTTTAGACAGGGCGGTCATTCAGTACTTC.

The rearrangement uses TRBV11-3 and TRBJ2-7; D might be TRBD1 (5 bases). V was pared by 1 base and J by 5 bases, with 9 bases between. The CDR3 extends over 13 amino acids. Germline assignment: CDR1 SGHNT and CDR2 YENEEA. CDR3 bases: TGTGCCAGCAGCTTAGTCGCAGGGAACGAGCAGTACTTC. Encoded protein: CASSLVAGNEQYF.

In this sample, this clone turned up many times. The chain links TRBV4-1 to TRBJ2-1; 10 bases align to TRBD2. The CDR3 is 21 residues long. CDR1 and CDR2 (germline): MGHRA, YSYEKL. With 6 bases clipped from V and 2 bases from J, the junction kept 22 bases outside the gene matches. CDR3 loop: CASSLGLLFSGRQIPYNEQFF. The DNA of the CDR3 is TGCGCCAGCAGTCTCGGCTTACTATTTAGCGGGAGGCAAATCCCCTACAATGAGCAGTTCTTC.

This clone was seen more than once but under ten times. The chain is built from TRBV19 and TRBJ2-7, with 7 bases lining up with TRBD1. The CDR3 loop spans 13 amino acids. Germline V CDR1 and CDR2: LNHDA, SQIVND (reference sequence). V dropped 4 bases and J dropped 2; count of bases not matched to a gene: 2. The CDR3: CASSTTGAYEQYF. DNA of the CDR3: TGTGCCAGTAGTACCACAGGGGCCTACGAGCAGTACTTC.

V usage is TRBV6-6 and J usage is TRBJ2-3; 11 bases match TRBD2. Germline-derived CDR1 and CDR2 are MNHNY and SVGAGI (reference sequence). The V and J ends lost 6 bases and 2 bases, in that order; junction bases with no gene match: 1. The CDR3 covers 14 residues. CDR3 coding DNA: TGTGCCAGCAGGGGACTAGCGGTCACAGATACGCAGTATTTT. It yields the protein CASRGLAVTDTQYF.

The genes are TRBV29-1 and TRBJ2-1, with 10 bases lining up with TRBD1. Germline-derived CDR1 and CDR2 are SQVTM and ANQGSEA. CDR3 size: 15 residues. Losses at the gene ends were 6 bases for V and 2 bases for J; bases not matched to a gene: 7. The CDR3 DNA follows: TGCAGCGTGCAAGGCGACAGGGGGCCCTACAATGAGCAGTTCTTC. This translates into CSVQGDRGPYNEQFF.